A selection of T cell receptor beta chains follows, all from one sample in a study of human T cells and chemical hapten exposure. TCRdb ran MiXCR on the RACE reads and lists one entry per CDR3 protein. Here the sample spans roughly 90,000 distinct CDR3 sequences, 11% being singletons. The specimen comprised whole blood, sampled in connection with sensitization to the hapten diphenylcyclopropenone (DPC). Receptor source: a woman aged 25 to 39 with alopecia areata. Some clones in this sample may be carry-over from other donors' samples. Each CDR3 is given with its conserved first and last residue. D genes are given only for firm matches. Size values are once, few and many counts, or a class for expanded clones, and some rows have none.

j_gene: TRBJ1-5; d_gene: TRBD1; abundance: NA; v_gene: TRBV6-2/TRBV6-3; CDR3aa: CASSYPLTGKFSNQPQHF; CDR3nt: TGTGCCAGCAGTTACCCGTTGACAGGGAAGTTTAGCAATCAGCCCCAGCATTTT
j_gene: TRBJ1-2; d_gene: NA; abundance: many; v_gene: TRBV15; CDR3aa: CATSRDRGGYGYTF; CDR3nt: TGTGCCACCAGCAGAGATAGGGGCGGGTATGGCTACACCTTC
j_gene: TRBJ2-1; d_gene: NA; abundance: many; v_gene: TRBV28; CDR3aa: CASSRTQGSQFF; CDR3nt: TGTGCCAGCAGTAGAACACAGGGTTCCCAGTTCTTC
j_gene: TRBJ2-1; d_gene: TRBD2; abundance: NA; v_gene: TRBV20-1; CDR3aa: CSAPGLADNEQFF; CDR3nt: TGCAGTGCTCCCGGACTAGCGGACAATGAGCAGTTCTTC
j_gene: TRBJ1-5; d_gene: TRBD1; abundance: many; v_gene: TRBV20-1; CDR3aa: CSATPDRGNQPQHF; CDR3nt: TGCAGTGCTACTCCGGACAGGGGAAATCAGCCCCAGCATTTT
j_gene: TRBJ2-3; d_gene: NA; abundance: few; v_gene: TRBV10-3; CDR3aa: CAIRANTDTQYF; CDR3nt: TGTGCCATCAGGGCTAACACAGATACGCAGTATTTT
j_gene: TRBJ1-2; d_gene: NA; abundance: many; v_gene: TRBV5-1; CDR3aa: CASSAAGSSASYGYTF; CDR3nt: TGCGCCAGCAGCGCCGCCGGGAGCTCTGCCTCCTATGGCTACACCTTC
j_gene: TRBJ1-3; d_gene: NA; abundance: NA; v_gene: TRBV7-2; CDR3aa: CASSPDYQGTHSGNTIYF; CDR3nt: TGTGCCAGCAGCCCAGACTACCAGGGAACCCACTCTGGAAACACCATATATTTT
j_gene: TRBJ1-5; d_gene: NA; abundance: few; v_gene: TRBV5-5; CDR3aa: CASSFYGAANQPQHF; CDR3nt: TGTGCCAGCAGCTTCTACGGGGCGGCCAATCAGCCCCAGCATTTT
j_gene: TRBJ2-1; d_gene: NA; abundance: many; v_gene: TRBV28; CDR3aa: CASSPPTENEQFF; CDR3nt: TGTGCCAGCAGTCCACCAACAGAAAATGAGCAGTTCTTC
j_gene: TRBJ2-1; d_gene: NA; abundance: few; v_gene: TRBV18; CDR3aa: CASSPPTAFSYNEQFF; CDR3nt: TGTGCCAGCTCACCACCTACTGCCTTCTCCTACAATGAGCAGTTCTTC
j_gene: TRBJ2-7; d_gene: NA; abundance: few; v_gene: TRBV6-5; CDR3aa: CASSYPQRGDAFRGNEQYF; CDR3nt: TGTGCCAGCAGTTACCCCCAGCGAGGGGACGCTTTTCGGGGGAACGAGCAGTACTTC
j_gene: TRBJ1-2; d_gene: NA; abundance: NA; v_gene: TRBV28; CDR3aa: CASGRFSYGYTF; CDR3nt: TGTGCCAGCGGTAGGTTCTCCTATGGCTACACCTTC
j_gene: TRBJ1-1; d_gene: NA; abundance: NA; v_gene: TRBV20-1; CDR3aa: CSVETGVTEAFF; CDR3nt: TGCAGTGTAGAAACCGGGGTCACTGAAGCTTTCTTT
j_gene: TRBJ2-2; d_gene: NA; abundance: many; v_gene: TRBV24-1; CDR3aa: CATSDLPKAPGHPNTGELFF; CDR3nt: TGTGCCACCAGTGATTTACCCAAGGCCCCGGGACATCCGAACACCGGGGAGCTGTTTTTT
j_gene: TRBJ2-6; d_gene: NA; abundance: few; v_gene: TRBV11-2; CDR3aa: CASNRVSGANVLTF; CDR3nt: TGTGCCAGCAACAGGGTGTCTGGGGCCAACGTCCTGACTTTC
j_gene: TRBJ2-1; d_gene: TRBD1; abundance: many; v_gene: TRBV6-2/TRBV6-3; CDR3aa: CASSWWGTDRGNEQFF; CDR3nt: TGTGCCAGCAGTTGGTGGGGGACGGACAGGGGCAATGAGCAGTTCTTC
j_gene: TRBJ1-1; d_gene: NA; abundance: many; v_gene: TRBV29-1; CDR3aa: CSVDFDSTEAFF; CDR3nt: TGCAGCGTTGACTTCGACAGCACTGAAGCTTTCTTT
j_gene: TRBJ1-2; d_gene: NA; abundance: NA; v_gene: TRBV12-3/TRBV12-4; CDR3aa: CASSPGTSVYGYTF; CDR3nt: TGTGCCAGCAGTCCCGGGACCAGTGTCTATGGCTACACCTTC
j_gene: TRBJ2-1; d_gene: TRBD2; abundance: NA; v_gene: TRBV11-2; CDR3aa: CASSLPPGTSGYNEQFF; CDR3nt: TGTGCCAGCAGCTTACCCCCTGGGACTAGCGGCTACAATGAGCAGTTCTTC
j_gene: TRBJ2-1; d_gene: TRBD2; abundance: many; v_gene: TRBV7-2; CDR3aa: CASSLAGLVLINEQFF; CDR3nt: TGTGCCAGCAGCTTAGCGGGACTAGTTCTGATTAATGAGCAGTTCTTC
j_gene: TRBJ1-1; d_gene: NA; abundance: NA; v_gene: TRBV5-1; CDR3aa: CASRRNSYTEAFF; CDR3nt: TGCGCCAGCAGAAGGAACAGTTACACTGAAGCTTTCTTT
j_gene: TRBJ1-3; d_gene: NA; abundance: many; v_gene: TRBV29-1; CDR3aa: CSVATRTGNTIYF; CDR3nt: TGCAGCGTAGCCACACGGACTGGAAACACCATATATTTT
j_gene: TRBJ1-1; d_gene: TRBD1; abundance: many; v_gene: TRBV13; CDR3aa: CASSSRTGTAFF; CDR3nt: TGTGCCAGCAGCTCCCGGACAGGGACGGCTTTCTTT
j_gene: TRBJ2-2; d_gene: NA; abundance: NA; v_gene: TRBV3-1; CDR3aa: CASSQNVNTGELFF; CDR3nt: TGTGCCAGCAGCCAGAACGTGAACACCGGGGAGCTGTTTTTT
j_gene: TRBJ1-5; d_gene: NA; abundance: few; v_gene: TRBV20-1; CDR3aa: CSASRTANQPQHF; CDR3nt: TGCAGTGCTAGCCGGACAGCAAATCAGCCCCAGCATTTT
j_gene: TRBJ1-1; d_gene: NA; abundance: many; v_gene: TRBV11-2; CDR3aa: CASSVRGARVNTEAFF; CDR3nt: TGTGCCAGCAGCGTAAGGGGGGCAAGGGTGAACACTGAAGCTTTCTTT
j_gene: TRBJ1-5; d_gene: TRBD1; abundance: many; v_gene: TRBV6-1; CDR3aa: CASSQQGAQPQHF; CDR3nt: TGTGCCAGCTCCCAACAGGGGGCTCAGCCCCAGCATTTT
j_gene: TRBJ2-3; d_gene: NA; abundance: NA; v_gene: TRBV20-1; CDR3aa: CSARGPTHTQYF; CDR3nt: TGCAGTGCTAGAGGACCAACCCATACGCAGTATTTT
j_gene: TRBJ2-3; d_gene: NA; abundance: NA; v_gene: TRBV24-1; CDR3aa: CASQGGTDTQYF; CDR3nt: TGTGCCTCGCAGGGTGGCACAGATACGCAGTATTTT
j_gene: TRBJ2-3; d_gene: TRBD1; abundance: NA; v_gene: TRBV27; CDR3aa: CASSSYRGSTDTQYF; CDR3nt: TGTGCCAGCAGTTCCTACAGGGGTAGCACAGATACGCAGTATTTT
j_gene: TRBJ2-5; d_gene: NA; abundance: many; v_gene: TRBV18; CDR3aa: CASSPSRGTETQYF; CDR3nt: TGTGCCAGCTCACCAAGTCGGGGGACCGAGACCCAGTACTTC
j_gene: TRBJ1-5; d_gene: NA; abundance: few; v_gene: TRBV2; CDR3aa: CASRTGSNQPQHF; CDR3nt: TGTGCCAGCAGAACAGGGAGCAATCAGCCCCAGCATTTT
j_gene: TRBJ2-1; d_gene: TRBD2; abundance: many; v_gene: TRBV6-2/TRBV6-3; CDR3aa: CASSSPSTSGRYEQFF; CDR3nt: TGTGCCAGCAGCTCCCCTTCTACTAGCGGGAGATATGAGCAGTTCTTC
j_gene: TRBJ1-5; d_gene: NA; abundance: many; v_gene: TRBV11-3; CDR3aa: CASSLEGQGLCQPQHF; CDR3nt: TGTGCCAGCAGCTTAGAGGGCCAGGGGCTGTGCCAGCCCCAGCATTTT
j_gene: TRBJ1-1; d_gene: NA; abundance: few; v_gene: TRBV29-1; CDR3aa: CSVEVTAGTEAFF; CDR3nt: TGCAGCGTTGAGGTTACGGCGGGCACTGAAGCTTTCTTT
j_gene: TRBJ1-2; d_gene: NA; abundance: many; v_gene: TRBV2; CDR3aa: CASSEGPAAHYGYTF; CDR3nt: TGTGCCAGCAGTGAAGGGCCGGCAGCCCACTATGGCTACACCTTC
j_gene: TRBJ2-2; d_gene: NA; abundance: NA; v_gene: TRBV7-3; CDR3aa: CASSPPPAAKPNTGELFF; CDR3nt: TGTGCCAGCAGCCCGCCGCCGGCTGCGAAGCCGAACACCGGGGAGCTGTTTTTT
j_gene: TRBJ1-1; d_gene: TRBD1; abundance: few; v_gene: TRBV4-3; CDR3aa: CASSQSGTGSKAFF; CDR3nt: TGCGCCAGCAGCCAATCCGGGACAGGGAGTAAAGCTTTCTTT
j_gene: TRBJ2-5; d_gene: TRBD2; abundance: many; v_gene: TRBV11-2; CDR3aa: CASSFSSGGRETQYF; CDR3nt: TGTGCCAGCAGCTTTAGCAGCGGGGGGCGAGAGACCCAGTACTTC
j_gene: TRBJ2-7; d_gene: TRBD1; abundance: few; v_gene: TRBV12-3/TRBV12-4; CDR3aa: CASSREGQGALSYEQYF; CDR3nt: TGTGCCAGCAGCCGAGAAGGACAGGGGGCTTTATCCTACGAGCAGTACTTC
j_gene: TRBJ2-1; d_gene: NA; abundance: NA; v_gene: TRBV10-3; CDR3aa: CAISRTGGYNEQFF; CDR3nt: TGTGCCATCTCCAGAACTGGCGGCTACAATGAGCAGTTCTTC